Following are 31 T cell receptor beta chains from one sample sequenced in a study of CD8 T cells in Susac syndrome. Random hexamers were used to reverse transcribe the RNA input (roughly 0.5 to 1 ug). TCRdb recomputed calls from the immunoSEQ multiplex PCR reads with MiXCR, one row per CDR3 protein. In the table there are 60,000 to 75,000 distinct CDR3 sequences, 85% to 95% of which are singletons. Sequenced sample: CD8+ T cells from PBMCs. Source of these receptors: a human donor in good health.

The chain links TRBV13 to TRBJ2-1, with 7 positions matching TRBD2. Losses at the gene ends were 7 bases for V and 0 bases for J; bases not matched to a gene: 6. The CDR3 has 15 residues. CDR1 is PRHDT and CDR2 is FYEKMQ in the germline V gene (reference sequence). CDR3 sequence (DNA): TGTGCCAGCACCCCGACTAGCCACTCCTACAATGAGCAGTTCTTC. This sequence encodes CASTPTSHSYNEQFF. Full variable domain (remainder filled in from reference TRBV13 and TRBJ2-1): AAGVIQSPRHLIKEKRETATLKCYPIPRHDTVYWYQQGPGQDPQFLISFYEKMQSDKGSIPDRFSAQQFSDYHSELNMSSLELGDSALYFCASTPTSHSYNEQFFGPGTRLTVL.

The chain has TRBV24-1 and TRBJ2-5; D is uncertain. Germline V gene lookup returns CDR1 KGHDR and CDR2 SFDVKD. V lost 4 bases to trimming and J lost 7 bases, with 9 bases between them. The CDR3 has 12 residues. The CDR3 DNA is TGTGCCACCAGTGACCCCGTGGGGACCCAGTACTTC. It translates to CATSDPVGTQYF.

The chain couples TRBV6-5 to TRBJ2-1; possibly TRBD1 for D (6 bases). The CDR3 covers 13 residues. Germline loops: CDR1 MNHEY, CDR2 SVGAGI. Deletions cut 7 bases from V and 7 bases from J, with 14 bases between. The CDR3 loop reads CASKLQGLNEQFF. The DNA of the CDR3 is TGTGCCAGCAAACTACAGGGTTTGAATGAGCAGTTCTTC.

The V call is TRBV7-9, the J call TRBJ2-7; D is possibly TRBD2 (5 bases). V lost 4 bases and J lost 4, with 11 bases in between. The CDR3 spans 13 residues. CDR1 SEHNR and CDR2 FQNEAQ come from the germline V gene (reference sequence). The CDR3, as DNA: TGTGCCAGCAGCTCTCAGAGGGCGTACGAGCAGTACGTC. Amino acids: CASSSQRAYEQYV.

The rearrangement links TRBV7-9 to TRBJ2-1; perhaps TRBD2 as D (5 bases). Germline V lookup: CDR1 SEHNR, CDR2 FQNEAQ (reference sequence). The CDR3 has 14 amino acids. V was pared by 5 bases and J by 5 bases, with 13 bases between. DNA for the CDR3: TGTGCCAGCAGCCCGAGGGCCGTGGACAATGAGCAGTTCTTC. It is translated as CASSPRAVDNEQFF.

The V call is TRBV7-9, the J call TRBJ2-7; D gene unclear. The CDR3 sequence is 14 residues long. Germline V gene lookup returns CDR1 SEHNR and CDR2 FQNEAQ (reference sequence). The V end was cut by 0 bases, the J end by 6 bases, with 12 bases between. The CDR3 here is CASSLAGLFPEQYF. CDR3 nucleotides: TGTGCCAGCAGCTTAGCAGGCCTATTCCCCGAGCAGTACTTC. Together with reference TRBV7-9 and TRBJ2-7, the CDR3 gives the full variable domain: DTGVSQNPRHKITKRGQNVTFRCDPISEHNRLYWYRQTLGQGPEFLTYFQNEAQLEKSRLLSDRFSAERPKGSFSTLEIQRTEQGDSAMYLCASSLAGLFPEQYFGPGTRLTVT.

V gene TRBV7-8 combines with J gene TRBJ1-3; the D is unclear. Germline V gene sequence: CDR1 SGHVS, CDR2 FQNEAQ. CDR3 size: 16 residues. Trimming cost V 5 bases and J 0 bases, with 14 bases left between them. CDR3 amino acids: CASSPLRFYSGNTIYF. The CDR3 DNA is TGTGCCAGCAGCCCGTTAAGGTTCTACTCTGGAAACACCATATATTTT.

The chain recombines TRBV9 with TRBJ1-5; TRBD1 matches 8 bases. Germline assignment: CDR1 SGDLS and CDR2 YYNGEE. The CDR3 loop spans 15 amino acids. V shed 0 bases, J shed 7 bases, and the junction held 6 bases outside the gene matches. CDR3 nucleotide sequence: TGTGCCAGCAGCGTAGGGGCAGGGGGCGGGCAGCCCCAGCATTTT. This gives the protein CASSVGAGGGQPQHF.

J is TRBJ2-7 and V is TRBV13; 9 bases line up with TRBD1. CDR3 length: 15 amino acids. Germline CDR1 PRHDT, CDR2 FYEKMQ (reference sequence). V lost 2 bases to trimming and J lost 2 bases; unmatched junction nucleotides: 4. The CDR3 protein is CASSLRGQGTYEQYF. Written as DNA, the CDR3 is TGTGCCAGCAGCTTAAGGGGACAGGGAACCTACGAGCAGTACTTC. Filled out from reference TRBV13 and TRBJ2-7, the complete variable domain reads AAGVIQSPRHLIKEKRETATLKCYPIPRHDTVYWYQQGPGQDPQFLISFYEKMQSDKGSIPDRFSAQQFSDYHSELNMSSLELGDSALYFCASSLRGQGTYEQYFGPGTRLTVT.

In its sample, this clonotype was seen once. The rearrangement joins TRBV6-5 to TRBJ1-3, with 8 bases identical to TRBD1. CDR1 and CDR2 (germline): MNHEY, SVGAGI. The CDR3 spans 18 residues. J lost 3 bases, V lost 0 bases, and 10 bases had no gene match. CDR3 sequence reads: CASSYSAYQGANGNTIYF. The CDR3 nucleotides are TGTGCCAGCAGTTACTCGGCATACCAGGGGGCGAATGGAAACACCATATATTTT.

The chain employs TRBV13 and TRBJ2-3, with D perhaps matching TRBD2 (6 bases). V dropped 5 bases and J dropped 2 bases, with 11 bases sitting between them. The CDR3 covers 14 residues. CDR1 is PRHDT, CDR2 FYEKMQ, per germline (reference sequence). CDR3 in amino acids: CASSPRTNTDTQYF. The CDR3 DNA sequence: TGTGCCAGCAGCCCCCGGACTAACACAGATACGCAGTATTTT. The whole variable domain, remainder taken from reference TRBV13 and TRBJ2-3, is AAGVIQSPRHLIKEKRETATLKCYPIPRHDTVYWYQQGPGQDPQFLISFYEKMQSDKGSIPDRFSAQQFSDYHSELNMSSLELGDSALYFCASSPRTNTDTQYFGPGTRLTVL.

The V gene is TRBV5-5, the J gene TRBJ2-7; no clear D. V was cut by 1 base and J by 6 bases, with 11 bases left in between. The CDR3 loop spans 13 amino acids. Germline CDR1 and CDR2: SGHKS and YYEKEE (reference sequence). The CDR3 region has the DNA TGTGCCAGCAGCTTGAGTGGTTTTGGCGAGCAGTACTTC. This gives the protein CASSLSGFGEQYF.

The rearrangement joins TRBV19 to TRBJ2-1, with 8 bases identical to TRBD2. The germline V gene encodes CDR1 LNHDA and CDR2 SQIVND (reference sequence). With V trimmed by 8 bases and J by 8 bases, 8 bases remained unmatched. The CDR3 sequence is 13 residues long. The CDR3 loop reads CASSPSGGHEQFF. The CDR3 DNA reads TGTGCCAGTTCCCCCAGCGGGGGTCATGAGCAGTTCTTC. The full variable domain, completed using reference TRBV19 and TRBJ2-1, is DGGITQSPKYLFRKEGQNVTLSCEQNLNHDAMYWYRQDPGQGLRLIYYSQIVNDFQKGDIAEGYSVSREKKESFPLTVTSAQKNPTAFYLCASSPSGGHEQFFGPGTRLTVL.

This clonotype was detected only once. The J gene is TRBJ2-1, the V gene TRBV29-1; 10 nucleotides agree with TRBD2. After removal of 1 base from V and 0 bases from J, the junction contained 9 bases not matched to a gene. The V gene's germline CDR1 is SQVTM and CDR2 ANQGSEA. The CDR3 is made up of 18 amino acids. The CDR3 reads CSVEGLAGVQSSYNEQFF. The CDR3 nucleotides are TGCAGCGTTGAAGGGCTAGCGGGGGTCCAAAGCTCCTACAATGAGCAGTTCTTC.

The genes are TRBV13 and TRBJ2-1; D is undetermined. CDR3 length equals 13 residues. Germline V gives CDR1 PRHDT, CDR2 FYEKMQ (reference sequence). The V and J ends lost 6 bases and 0 bases respectively, with 6 bases between them. The CDR3 DNA follows: TGTGCCAGCAGGCTAGGCTCCTACAATGAGCAGTTCTTC. Translating it yields CASRLGSYNEQFF.

The J gene is TRBJ2-2, the V gene TRBV4-3; 9 nucleotides match TRBD2. The trim removed 0 bases at V and 6 bases at J, leaving 8 bases unmatched. The length of the CDR3 is 17 residues. CDR1 is LGHNA, CDR2 YSLEER, per germline. The CDR3 DNA is TGCGCCAGCAGCCAAGATAGGGCTAGCGGGGTCTCCGGGGAGCTGTTTTTT. It is translated as CASSQDRASGVSGELFF.

In this sample, this clonotype turned up once. The chain couples TRBV19 to TRBJ2-1; D ambiguous. V was clipped by 1 base and J by 10 bases, with 8 bases between them. CDR3 length equals 12 residues. Germline V gene sequence: CDR1 LNHDA, CDR2 SQIVND (reference sequence). CDR3 coding DNA: TGTGCCAGTAGTATAGGACGGGCAGAGCAGTTCTTC. It is translated as CASSIGRAEQFF.

The rearrangement links TRBV29-1 to TRBJ1-2, with a possible D match to TRBD1 (5 bases). The CDR3 is 13 amino acids. Per germline, CDR1 SQVTM and CDR2 ANQGSEA. V lost 5 bases, J lost 5 bases, and 15 bases lay in between. The CDR3 sequence is CSVMTGTQYGYTF. The CDR3 bases are TGCAGCGTTATGACCGGGACGCAATATGGCTACACCTTC.

The chain employs TRBV7-9 and TRBJ1-2; 9 bases align to TRBD1. The CDR3 loop spans 15 amino acids. The ends lost 3 bases at V and 8 bases at J; junction bases unmatched: 10. The V gene's germline CDR1 is SEHNR and CDR2 FQNEAQ (reference sequence). Written as DNA, the CDR3 is TGTGCCAGCAGCTTCACCGTTGGGACAGGGAGAGGCTACACCTTC. Protein sequence: CASSFTVGTGRGYTF.

V gene TRBV7-9 combines with J gene TRBJ2-7, with 7 bases identical to TRBD1. CDR1 SEHNR and CDR2 FQNEAQ come from the germline V gene (reference sequence). This CDR3 spans 14 amino acids. Unmatched junction bases numbered 4, after V lost 4 bases and J lost 1 base. The CDR3 here is CASSSRDSSYEQYF. The DNA for the CDR3 is TGTGCCAGCAGCTCCCGGGACAGTTCCTACGAGCAGTACTTC.

The genes are TRBV4-3 and TRBJ2-1, with 11 bases aligning to TRBD2. V lost 2 bases, J lost 5 bases, and 2 bases stayed unmatched. CDR3 length: 15 residues. Germline CDR1 LGHNA, CDR2 YSLEER. CDR3 DNA: TGCGCCAGCAGCCAACGACTAGCGGGGCACAATGAGCAGTTCTTC. As protein: CASSQRLAGHNEQFF.

V usage is TRBV19 and J usage is TRBJ2-7, with TRBD2 matching 11 bases. The trim removed 10 bases at V and 3 bases at J, leaving 8 bases unmatched. The CDR3 sequence is 14 residues long. Germline V gives CDR1 LNHDA, CDR2 SQIVND (reference sequence). CDR3 sequence (DNA): TGTGCCACCTCTGCCGGACTAGCGGGCTACGAGCAGTACTTC. This translates into CATSAGLAGYEQYF.

The genes are TRBV7-9 and TRBJ2-6; a possible D gene is TRBD2 (6 bases). The V gene's germline CDR1 is SEHNR and CDR2 FQNEAQ (reference sequence). V lost 3 bases and J lost 1, with 7 bases in between. The CDR3 runs 15 residues. The CDR3 loop reads CASSLAGSGANVLTF. The CDR3 DNA reads as TGTGCCAGCAGCTTGGCGGGATCTGGGGCCAACGTCCTGACTTTC.

The CDR3 DNA reads TGTGCCAGCAGCCCAGACAGGGCCCCCTCCTACGAGCAGTACGTC. Translation gives CASSPDRAPSYEQYV. This chain uses TRBV28 with TRBJ2-7, with 7 bases aligning to TRBD1. Unmatched junction bases numbered 8, after V lost 6 bases and J lost 0 bases. CDR3 length equals 15 residues. Germline loops: CDR1 MDHEN, CDR2 SYDVKM.

The chain couples TRBV4-1 to TRBJ2-7; no firm D call. The germline V and J ends were trimmed by 4 bases and 0 bases, with 10 bases remaining between them. The CDR3 sequence is 14 residues long. Germline CDR1 is MGHRA and CDR2 is YSYEKL. CDR3 region: CASSPGVSSYEQYF. CDR3 nucleotides: TGCGCCAGCAGCCCGGGCGTGAGCTCCTACGAGCAGTACTTC.

The chain joins TRBV20-1 to TRBJ2-1; D is perhaps TRBD2 (5 bases). CDR3 length equals 13 residues. Looked up from germline, CDR1 is DFQATT and CDR2 is SNEGSKA (reference sequence). Trimming shortened V by 5 bases and J by 7 bases, and 15 bases separated the two germline ends. The CDR3 DNA follows: TGCAGTGCTCCGACTAAGGCCCAAAATGAGCAGTTCTTC. This codes for CSAPTKAQNEQFF.

This clonotype was seen once. The rearrangement joins TRBV30 to TRBJ2-4; 7 bases are a match to TRBD2. Trimming at V came to 3 bases and at J to 9 bases, leaving 8 bases not matched to a gene. The CDR3 has 13 residues. Looked up from germline, CDR1 is GTSNPN and CDR2 is SVGIG (reference sequence). The CDR3 here is CAWSQDGGSIQYF. In nucleotides, the CDR3 is TGTGCCTGGAGCCAGGACGGCGGGAGCATTCAGTACTTC. The full variable domain, its missing parts supplied by reference TRBV30 and TRBJ2-4, is SQTIHQWPATLVQPVGSPLSLECTVEGTSNPNLYWYRQAAGRGLQLLFYSVGIGQISSEVPQNLSASRPQDRQFILSSKKLLLSDSGFYLCAWSQDGGSIQYFGAGTRLSVL.

This chain uses TRBV4-3 with TRBJ1-1, with D tentatively TRBD1 (5 bases). In germline, CDR1 is LGHNA, CDR2 YSLEER. The CDR3 totals 15 residues. Trimming shortened V by 0 bases and J by 3 bases, and 11 bases separated the two germline ends. The CDR3 loop reads CASSQDRAGYTEAFF. The CDR3 nucleotides read TGCGCCAGCAGCCAAGATCGAGCAGGGTACACTGAAGCTTTCTTT.

This chain joins TRBV3-1 and TRBJ2-1; D is uncertain. Trimming took off 4 bases at V and 2 bases at J, with 6 bases between the two ends. The CDR3 has 13 residues. Germline CDR1 LGHDT, CDR2 YNNKEL (reference sequence). For the CDR3, the DNA is TGTGCCAGCAGCCCCAATGCCTACAATGAGCAGTTCTTC. As protein: CASSPNAYNEQFF.

This chain joins TRBV4-3 and TRBJ1-2; D possibly corresponds to TRBD1 (6 bases). V dropped 0 bases and J dropped 4 bases, with 15 bases sitting between them. The CDR3 length is 16 residues. CDR1 is LGHNA, CDR2 YSLEER, per germline. CDR3 protein: CASSQDGPGASYGYTF. The CDR3 DNA reads as TGCGCCAGCAGCCAAGACGGACCGGGGGCGAGCTATGGCTACACCTTC.

The J gene is TRBJ2-5, the V gene TRBV6-2 or TRBV6-3; D may be TRBD1 (6 bases). This CDR3 contains 13 residues. Germline CDR1 MNHEY, CDR2 SVGEGT. Deletions cut 6 bases from V and 0 bases from J, with 8 bases between. The CDR3 coding sequence is TGTGCCAGCAGGGGGGACAACCAAGAGACCCAGTACTTC. Its protein product is CASRGDNQETQYF.